Below, 7 T cell receptor beta chains from the same sample are listed, as sequenced in a study of T cells in Graves' hyperthyroidism and ophthalmopathy. TCR beta CDR3 sequences were amplified from RNA transcripts. RT-PCR in the first round (using the HTBI primer set) targeted the TCR CDR3. TCRdb recomputed calls from the multiplex PCR reads with MiXCR, one row per CDR3 protein. Of around 540,000 distinct CDR3 sequences in the sample, around 46% are singletons; the top ten hold roughly 8.2%. The specimen sequenced was peripheral blood or thyroid tissue (not recorded which). The receptors here all came from a woman aged 18-30 years with Graves' hyperthyroidism.

With regard to this clonotype: At one of its ends the junction is not consistent with the germline gene, which may arise from a read error. The chain links TRBV5-6 to TRBJ1-5; 12 positions agree with TRBD1. The CDR3 sequence is 16 residues long. CDR1 and CDR2 from the germline V gene are SGHDT and YYEEEE. The CDR3 bases are TGTGTCAGCAGCCGAGATGGGACAGGGGGCGGGCAGCCCCAGCATTTT. Encoded protein: CVSSRDGTGGGQPQHF.

The chain uses TRBV2 and TRBJ1-2, with 9 bases aligning to TRBD1. This CDR3 spans 13 amino acids. From germline, CDR1 is SNHLY and CDR2 FYNNEI. In nucleotides, the CDR3 is TGTGTCTTCGCCTGGACAGGGGACTATGGCTACACCTTC. Protein sequence: CVFAWTGDYGYTF.

This clonotype has a handful of counts. The chain is built from TRBV5-1 and TRBJ1-2; D gene ambiguous. Trimming removed 3 bases at V and 5 bases at J, with 11 bases between. Germline V gene data show CDR1 as SGHRS and CDR2 as YFSETQ. This CDR3 contains 13 residues. DNA for the CDR3: TGCGCCAGCAGCTCCCTCGGCCGTTATGGCTACACCTTC. Its translation: CASSSLGRYGYTF.

V and J are TRBV2 and TRBJ1-1, with D possibly being TRBD1 (6 bases). V was shortened by 7 bases and J by 7 bases, with 13 bases between the two germline ends. CDR3 length: 12 residues. Germline V gene lookup returns CDR1 SNHLY and CDR2 FYNNEI. CDR3 DNA sequence: TGTGCCAGCATCCGGACAGCGGATGAAGCTTTCTTT. As protein: CASIRTADEAFF.

This clonotype appeared many times. This chain links TRBV20-1 with TRBJ2-5; maybe TRBD1 (5 bases). Germline V gene lookup returns CDR1 DFQATT and CDR2 SNEGSKA (reference sequence). The CDR3 spans 14 residues. Between the trimmed V and J ends, which lost 0 bases and 4 bases, there was a span of 12 bases. The CDR3 spells CSARDGRVGETQYF. In nucleotides, the CDR3 is TGCAGTGCTAGAGATGGCAGGGTCGGAGAGACCCAGTACTTC.

This clonotype was counted at least ten times. This chain links TRBV12-3 or TRBV12-4 with TRBJ2-7, with D maybe TRBD2 (6 bases). CDR3 length equals 12 residues. The V gene lost 7 bases and the J gene lost 6 bases, with 13 bases spanning the gap. CDR3 coding DNA: TGTGCCAGCACCGGGCGGGAACTCGAGCAGTACTTC. Its protein product is CASTGRELEQYF.

DNA for the CDR3: TGTGCCACCAGTGATTCCGTGGACGGATCGGGCGAGCAGTACTTC. This translates into CATSDSVDGSGEQYF. The V call is TRBV24-1, the J call TRBJ2-7; D not certain. This CDR3 contains 15 residues. Germline-derived CDR1 and CDR2 are KGHDR and SFDVKD. Trimming removed 2 bases from V and 6 bases from J, with 16 bases in between.